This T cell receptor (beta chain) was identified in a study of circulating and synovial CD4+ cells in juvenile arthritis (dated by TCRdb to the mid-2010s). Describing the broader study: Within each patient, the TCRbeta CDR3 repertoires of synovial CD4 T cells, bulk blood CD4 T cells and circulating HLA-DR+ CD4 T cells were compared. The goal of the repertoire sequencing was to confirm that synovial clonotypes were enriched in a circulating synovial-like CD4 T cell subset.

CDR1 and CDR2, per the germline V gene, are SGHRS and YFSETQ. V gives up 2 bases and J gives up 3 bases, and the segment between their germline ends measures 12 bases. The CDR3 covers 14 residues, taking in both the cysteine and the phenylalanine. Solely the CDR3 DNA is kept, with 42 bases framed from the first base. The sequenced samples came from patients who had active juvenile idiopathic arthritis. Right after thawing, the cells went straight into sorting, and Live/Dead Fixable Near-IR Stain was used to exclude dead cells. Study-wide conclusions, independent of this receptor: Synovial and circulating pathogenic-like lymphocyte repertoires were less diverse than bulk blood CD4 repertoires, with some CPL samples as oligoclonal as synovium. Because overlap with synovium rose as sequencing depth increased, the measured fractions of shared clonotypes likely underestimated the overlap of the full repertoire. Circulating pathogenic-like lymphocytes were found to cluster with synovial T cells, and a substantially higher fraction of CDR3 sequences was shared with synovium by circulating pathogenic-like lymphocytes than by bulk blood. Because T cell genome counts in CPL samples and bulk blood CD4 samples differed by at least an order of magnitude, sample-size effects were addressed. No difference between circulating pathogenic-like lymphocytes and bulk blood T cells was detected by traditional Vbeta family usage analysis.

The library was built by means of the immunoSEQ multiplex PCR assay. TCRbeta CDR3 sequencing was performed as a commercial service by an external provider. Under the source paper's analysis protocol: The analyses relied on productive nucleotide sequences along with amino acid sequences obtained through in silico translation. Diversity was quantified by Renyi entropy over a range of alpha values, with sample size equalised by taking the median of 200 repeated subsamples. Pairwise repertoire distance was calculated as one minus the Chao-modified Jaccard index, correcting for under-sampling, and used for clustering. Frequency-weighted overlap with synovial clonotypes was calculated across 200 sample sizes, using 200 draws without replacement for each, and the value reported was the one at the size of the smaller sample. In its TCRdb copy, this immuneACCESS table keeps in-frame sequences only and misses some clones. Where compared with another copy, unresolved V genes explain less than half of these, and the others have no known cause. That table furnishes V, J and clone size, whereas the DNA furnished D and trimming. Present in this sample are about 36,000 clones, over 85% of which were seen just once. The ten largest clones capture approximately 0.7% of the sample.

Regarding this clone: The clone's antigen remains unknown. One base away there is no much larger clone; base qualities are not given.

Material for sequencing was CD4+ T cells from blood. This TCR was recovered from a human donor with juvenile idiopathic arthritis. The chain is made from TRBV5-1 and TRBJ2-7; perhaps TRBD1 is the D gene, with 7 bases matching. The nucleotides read TGCGCCAGCAGCTTCGAGCAGGGGGGCTACGAGCAGTACTTC. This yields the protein CASSFEQGGYEQYF.